Presented here are 11 T cell receptor beta chains from one specimen sequenced in a study of shared clonotypes between healthy human individuals. Produced via immunoSEQ multiplex PCR; TCRdb's table is partial and in-frame only. The table records 2 million to 2.5 million clones, approximately 94% of them present only once. The sample consisted of naive CD4+ T cells sorted from blood. As to subset: CD45RA+ positively selected. Receptors originate from a man younger than 35 in good health.

The rearrangement links TRBV10-1 to TRBJ1-5; 9 nucleotides align to TRBD1. Germline CDR1 WNHNN, CDR2 SYGVQD (reference sequence). The junction had 4 bases not matched to a gene; V was cut back by 6 bases and J by 4 bases. There are 14 residues in the CDR3. The CDR3 is CASRRDRENQPQHF. For the CDR3, the DNA is TGCGCCAGCAGACGGGACAGGGAAAATCAGCCCCAGCATTTT.

Notes on this clone: The identical CDR3 is also encoded by other nucleotide sequences in the sample. The chain employs TRBV6-5 and TRBJ1-2; D remains ambiguous. Trimming pared 3 bases from V and 4 bases from J, leaving 9 bases between. CDR3 length equals 13 residues. Looked up from germline, CDR1 is MNHEY and CDR2 is SVGAGI. The CDR3 region is CASSYDGTYGYTF. In DNA, the CDR3 is TGTGCCAGCAGTTATGACGGTACCTATGGCTACACCTTC.

As concerns this clone: Other nucleotide sequences in the sample specify the same CDR3. This sequence joins TRBV11-2 and TRBJ2-5, with D unresolved. CDR1 is SGHAT and CDR2 is FQNNGV in the germline V gene. This CDR3 has 13 residues. V gave up 1 base and J gave up 3 bases, with 6 bases separating them. The CDR3 sequence: CASSLGVKETQYF. CDR3 nucleotides: TGTGCCAGCAGCTTAGGAGTTAAAGAGACCCAGTACTTC. Full variable domain (remainder filled in from reference TRBV11-2 and TRBJ2-5): EAGVAQSPRYKIIEKRQSVAFWCNPISGHATLYWYQQILGQGPKLLIQFQNNGVVDDSQLPKDRFSAERLKGVDSTLKIQPAKLEDSAVYLCASSLGVKETQYFGPGTRLLVL.

This clone was counted a few times. V usage is TRBV18 and J usage is TRBJ2-7; 7 bases map to TRBD1. Germline lookup yields CDR1 KGHSH and CDR2 LQKENI. With 0 bases clipped from V and 5 bases from J, the junction kept 4 bases outside the gene matches. This CDR3 comprises 14 residues. CDR3 protein: CASSPPNRGNEQYF. The DNA of the CDR3 is TGTGCCAGCTCACCACCGAACAGGGGAAACGAGCAGTACTTC.

This chain joins TRBV12-5 and TRBJ2-3; D uncertain. The CDR3 consists of 12 residues. Germline-derived CDR1 and CDR2 are LGHNT and FRNRAP. Trimming stripped 0 bases from V and 5 bases from J, with 3 bases between. The DNA for the CDR3 is TGTGCTAGTGGTTTGGTAATAGATACGCAGTATTTT. It specifies CASGLVIDTQYF. Complete variable domain (other parts from reference TRBV12-5 and TRBJ2-3): DARVTQTPRHKVTEMGQEVTMRCQPILGHNTVFWYRQTMMQGLELLAYFRNRAPLDDSGMPKDRFSAEMPDATLATLKIQPSEPRDSAVYFCASGLVIDTQYFGPGTRLTVL.

The gene calls are TRBV2 and TRBJ1-1, with D maybe TRBD1 (6 bases). Looked up from germline, CDR1 is SNHLY and CDR2 is FYNNEI. The V end lost 2 bases, the J end lost 5 bases, and 9 bases lay between the germline ends. The CDR3 sequence is 13 residues long. DNA of the CDR3: TGTGCCAGCAGTGAACTCAGGGGTACTGAAGCTTTCTTT. Its protein is CASSELRGTEAFF.

This chain uses TRBV27 with TRBJ2-5; 7 bases agree with TRBD1. The CDR3 length is 15 residues. Germline CDR1 and CDR2: MNHEY and SMNVEV (reference sequence). The junction had 7 bases not matched to a gene; V was cut back by 1 base and J by 5 bases. The DNA of the CDR3 is TGTGCCAGCAGTTTATTTAGGACAGGCGGGGAGACCCAGTACTTC. It specifies CASSLFRTGGETQYF.

The chain links TRBV7-9 to TRBJ1-1; a weak D match, TRBD1 (5 bases). The CDR3 totals 12 residues. The ends were cut back, 6 bases at V and 13 bases at J, with 18 bases in the middle. Germline-derived CDR1 and CDR2 are SEHNR and FQNEAQ (reference sequence). The CDR3 region is CASSRNGGYVFF. CDR3 in DNA: TGTGCCAGCAGTCGGAATGGGGGGTATGTTTTCTTT.

The J gene is TRBJ1-2, the V gene TRBV30; weak D call: TRBD1 (6 bases). This CDR3 spans 12 amino acids. Trimming took off 2 bases at V and 7 bases at J, with 11 bases between the two ends. Looked up from germline, CDR1 is GTSNPN and CDR2 is SVGIG (reference sequence). The CDR3 region is CAWSTTGSGYTF. The CDR3 nucleotides are TGTGCCTGGAGTACCACAGGGAGTGGCTACACCTTC.

This clone was picked up one time. J is TRBJ2-2 and V is TRBV7-6; 7 bases map to TRBD1. The V gene's germline CDR1 is SGHVS and CDR2 FNYEAQ. The CDR3 is 15 residues long. Trimming removed 4 bases from V and 6 bases from J; junction bases left unmatched: 8. The CDR3 DNA sequence: TGTGCCAGCAGCTCGCAGGGGGAGTGGGCCGGGGAGCTGTTTTTT. It codes for CASSSQGEWAGELFF.

V is TRBV5-6 and J is TRBJ2-1; 7 positions match TRBD2. This CDR3 spans 15 amino acids. V was clipped by 7 bases and J by 3 bases; unmatched bases: 10. Per germline, CDR1 SGHDT and CDR2 YYEEEE. CDR3 in amino acids: CASGEGFGLYNEQFF. CDR3 DNA sequence: TGTGCCAGCGGGGAGGGCTTTGGTCTCTACAATGAGCAGTTCTTC.